Each of the 28 T cell receptor beta chains below was sequenced from the same sample in a study of vaccination effects on CD4 cells after COVID-19. The assay was immunoSEQ multiplex PCR, and TCRdb's table has in-frame clones only and misses some. Of about 58,000 clones in the sample, around three quarters are singletons; the top ten hold around 3.3%. Antigen specificity for these receptors is unknown. Scientists isolated CD4+ T cells after an approximately 10-day culture period ended. The sample consisted of CD4+ T cells from PBMCs cultured without peptide, taken before COVID-19 vaccination. These receptors were obtained from a human donor who received a COVID-19 vaccine.

The rearrangement uses TRBV2 and TRBJ2-1, with D possibly matching TRBD2 (5 bases). CDR1 and CDR2 from the germline V gene are SNHLY and FYNNEI. This CDR3 contains 15 residues. Trimming cost V 0 bases and J 6 bases, with 12 bases left between them. CDR3: CASSEATRGLNEQFF. For the CDR3, the DNA is TGTGCCAGCAGTGAAGCCACACGGGGTCTCAATGAGCAGTTCTTC.

V and J are TRBV18 and TRBJ1-3; no clear D gene. The CDR3 covers 14 residues. Germline CDR1 reads KGHSH; CDR2 reads LQKENI. V was shortened by 0 bases and J by 2 bases, with 5 bases between the two germline ends. The CDR3 region has the DNA TGTGCCAGCTCACCACCACCGGCTGGAAACACCATATATTTT. Residues: CASSPPPAGNTIYF.

The gene calls are TRBV15 and TRBJ2-4; D remains ambiguous. Germline CDR1 reads LNHNV; CDR2 reads YYDKDF (reference sequence). This CDR3 is 12 amino acids long. V lost 8 bases and J lost 0, with 5 bases in between. The CDR3 coding sequence is TGTGCCACCGGAATAGCCAAAAACATTCAGTACTTC. Protein sequence: CATGIAKNIQYF.

This chain links TRBV5-1 with TRBJ2-3; D gene ambiguous. The V end was cut by 3 bases, the J end by 0 bases, with 8 bases between. This CDR3 has 14 residues. The germline V gene encodes CDR1 SGHRS and CDR2 YFSETQ. CDR3 protein: CASSSLGSTDTQYF. The CDR3 DNA reads as TGCGCCAGCAGCTCTCTGGGCAGCACAGATACGCAGTATTTT.

The chain uses TRBV29-1 and TRBJ2-4; D not resolved. CDR1 and CDR2 from the germline V gene are SQVTM and ANQGSEA. V was pared by 4 bases and J by 0 bases, with 10 bases between. This CDR3 is built from 14 residues. Written as DNA, the CDR3 is TGCAGCGTTGTTACAGTCCTAGCCAAAAACATTCAGTACTTC. It yields the protein CSVVTVLAKNIQYF.

J is TRBJ1-2 and V is TRBV6-2 or TRBV6-3, with D hard to call. The CDR3 extends over 15 amino acids. The V end lost 0 bases, the J end lost 5 bases, and 13 bases lay between the germline ends. CDR1 and CDR2 from the germline V gene are MNHEY and SVGEGT. The CDR3, as DNA: TGTGCCAGCAGTTACTCGACGTCAGCGATTTATGGCTACACCTTC. It yields the protein CASSYSTSAIYGYTF.

The CDR3 is CSAIQGYTIYF. The CDR3 bases are TGCAGTGCTATTCAGGGTTACACCATATATTTT. The V gene is TRBV20-1, the J gene TRBJ1-3; D might be TRBD1 (5 bases). V dropped 4 bases and J dropped 8 bases, with 9 bases sitting between them. CDR1 and CDR2 from the germline V gene are DFQATT and SNEGSKA (reference sequence). The CDR3 contains 11 residues.

The genes are TRBV7-2 and TRBJ1-1, with TRBD1 identical over 8 bases. The germline V gene has CDR1 SGHTA and CDR2 FQGNSA. With V trimmed by 6 bases and J by 5 bases, 8 bases remained unmatched. CDR3 length: 14 amino acids. The CDR3 sequence: CASRLTGGGTEAFF. CDR3 bases: TGTGCCAGCAGACTTACAGGGGGAGGAACTGAAGCTTTCTTT.

The chain carries TRBV5-1 and TRBJ2-7, with no clear D. Germline lookup yields CDR1 SGHRS and CDR2 YFSETQ. The CDR3 extends over 14 amino acids. V lost 0 bases and J 0 bases, leaving 7 bases between the germline ends. CDR3 DNA: TGCGCCAGCAGCTTGGGCCCGGCCTCCTACGAGCAGTACGTC. This gives the protein CASSLGPASYEQYV.

This sequence joins TRBV6-6 and TRBJ1-6; D gene unclear. Trimming left V 6 bases short and J 7 bases short, with 19 bases between. This CDR3 spans 16 amino acids. Germline CDR1 is MNHNY and CDR2 is SVGAGI (reference sequence). The CDR3, as DNA: TGTGCCAGCAGCTTGGATCGACTGACTCCCAATTCACCCCTCCACTTT. Translating it yields CASSLDRLTPNSPLHF.

The chain employs TRBV6-2 or TRBV6-3 and TRBJ1-5; 8 nucleotides align to TRBD1. Germline CDR1 and CDR2: MNHEY and SVGEGT. V dropped 2 bases and J dropped 7; count of bases not matched to a gene: 4. The CDR3 runs to 14 residues. The CDR3 nucleotides are TGTGCCAGCAGTTACGTGGACAGGGACCAGCCCCAGCATTTT. Translating it yields CASSYVDRDQPQHF.

The J gene is TRBJ2-3, the V gene TRBV6-5, with 10 bases that match TRBD2. From germline, CDR1 is MNHEY and CDR2 SVGAGI. The ends lost 9 bases at V and 8 bases at J; junction bases unmatched: 8. This CDR3 has 13 amino acids. The chain's CDR3 is CASQRSGGVTQYF. CDR3 nucleotide sequence: TGTGCCAGTCAAAGGAGCGGGGGGGTTACGCAGTATTTT.

The gene calls are TRBV24-1 and TRBJ2-1; D is possibly TRBD1 or TRBD2 (5 bases each). The CDR3 extends over 15 amino acids. Trimming took 6 bases from V and 6 from J, leaving 17 bases between them. Germline values: CDR1 KGHDR, CDR2 SFDVKD. Here the CDR3 reads CATSTTTGTRNEQFF. In DNA, the CDR3 is TGTGCCACCAGTACAACAACCGGGACCCGCAATGAGCAGTTCTTC.

The rearrangement uses TRBV2 and TRBJ1-6, with D hard to call. CDR1 is SNHLY, CDR2 FYNNEI, per germline. V was trimmed by 10 bases and J by 7 bases, leaving 14 bases between them. The CDR3 runs to 13 residues. CDR3 in amino acids: CAMVPARNSPLHF. The CDR3, as DNA: TGTGCCATGGTACCCGCGCGAAATTCACCCCTCCACTTT.

V is TRBV4-1 and J is TRBJ2-1; D remains unclear. V was trimmed by 1 base and J by 4 bases, leaving 5 bases between them. CDR1 is MGHRA and CDR2 is YSYEKL in the germline V gene. This CDR3 region has 13 residues. The DNA of the CDR3 is TGCGCCAGCAGCCAAGCCAGATACAATGAGCAGTTCTTC. Translated: CASSQARYNEQFF.

CDR3 nucleotide sequence: TGTGCCAGCTCACCCCAGACAGGATGGGACACTGAAGCTTTCTTT. Its translation: CASSPQTGWDTEAFF. This chain connects TRBV18 to TRBJ1-1; D possibly corresponds to TRBD1 (6 bases). V dropped 3 bases and J dropped 3 bases, with 14 bases sitting between them. This CDR3 comprises 15 residues. Germline CDR1 KGHSH, CDR2 LQKENI.

The genes are TRBV19 and TRBJ1-3; D unclear. Germline V CDR1 and CDR2: LNHDA, SQIVND (reference sequence). The CDR3 consists of 16 residues. Trimming cost V 3 bases and J 0 bases, with 12 bases left between them. In nucleotides, the CDR3 is TGTGCCAGTAGTATTATGGCGATAAACTCTGGAAACACCATATATTTT. Translation: CASSIMAINSGNTIYF.

The rearrangement uses TRBV6-5 and TRBJ1-2, with TRBD1 matching 7 bases. The junction had 5 bases not matched to a gene; V was cut back by 6 bases and J by 4 bases. Germline CDR1 reads MNHEY; CDR2 reads SVGAGI. CDR3 length equals 13 residues. DNA of the CDR3: TGTGCCAGCAGGGTGGGACAGCCCTATGGCTACACCTTC. Protein: CASRVGQPYGYTF.

V usage is TRBV20-1 and J usage is TRBJ2-2; D uncertain. Germline loops: CDR1 DFQATT, CDR2 SNEGSKA (reference sequence). This CDR3 spans 15 amino acids. Trimming left V 3 bases short and J 5 bases short, with 16 bases between. This CDR3 reads CSASSSIVGTGELFF. In nucleotides, the CDR3 is TGCAGTGCTAGTTCATCCATTGTCGGAACCGGGGAGCTGTTTTTT.

The rearrangement joins TRBV9 to TRBJ1-6; tentative D call: TRBD1 (6 bases). The V end was cut by 6 bases, the J end by 8 bases, with 18 bases between. Germline CDR1 is SGDLS and CDR2 is YYNGEE. This CDR3 region has 15 residues. The CDR3 region is CASTLGAGGDSPLHF. The CDR3 DNA sequence: TGTGCCAGCACCTTGGGGGCCGGCGGCGATTCACCCCTCCACTTT.

The V call is TRBV18, the J call TRBJ1-1; maybe TRBD1 (5 bases). From germline, CDR1 is KGHSH and CDR2 LQKENI. V dropped 3 bases and J dropped 3 bases, with 11 bases sitting between them. The CDR3 extends over 14 amino acids. CDR3 coding DNA: TGTGCCAGCTCACCCGCTTTGGGGGACACTGAAGCTTTCTTT. The encoded protein is CASSPALGDTEAFF.

The chain has TRBV3-1 (or the pseudogene TRBV3-2) and TRBJ2-5, with 8 bases lining up with TRBD1. The CDR3 totals 16 residues. Germline V gives CDR1 LGHDT, CDR2 YNNKEL (reference sequence). The V segment lost 2 bases and the J segment 4 bases; nucleotides outside the gene matches: 9. CDR3 region: CASSQSPTGVGETQYF. The CDR3 nucleotides are TGTGCCAGCAGCCAATCCCCGACAGGGGTCGGAGAGACCCAGTACTTC.

This chain links TRBV24-1 with TRBJ2-1; 7 bases fit TRBD1. The germline CDR1 and CDR2 sequences are KGHDR and SFDVKD. The CDR3 is 14 amino acids. V gave up 6 bases and J gave up 4 bases; unmatched junction bases: 5. The DNA of the CDR3 is TGTGCCACCAGTCCCGGGACAGCTTACAATGAGCAGTTCTTC. It specifies CATSPGTAYNEQFF.

The chain has TRBV18 and TRBJ1-4; maybe TRBD1 (5 bases). In germline, CDR1 is KGHSH, CDR2 LQKENI. V gave up 4 bases and J gave up 8 bases, with 14 bases separating them. This CDR3 has 14 amino acids. CDR3 nucleotides: TGTGCCAGCTCACTCAAGGGGTCGGGGGAAAAACTGTTTTTT. Its protein product is CASSLKGSGEKLFF.

A single count supports this clone. This rearrangement joins TRBV19 to TRBJ1-5, with D perhaps TRBD1 (6 bases). The ends were cut back, 7 bases at V and 6 bases at J, with 19 bases in the middle. Germline CDR1 is LNHDA and CDR2 is SQIVND (reference sequence). This CDR3 spans 15 amino acids. The CDR3 loop reads CASNPRGGMVQPQHF. CDR3 DNA: TGTGCCAGTAATCCCCGTGGGGGCATGGTTCAGCCCCAGCATTTT.

The V and J genes are TRBV7-3 and TRBJ2-5, with D unclear. Trimming left V 6 bases short and J 0 bases short, with 8 bases between. This CDR3 is 13 amino acids long. Per germline, CDR1 SGHTA and CDR2 FQGTGA. CDR3 protein: CASSQTYQETQYF. CDR3 DNA sequence: TGTGCCAGCAGTCAAACTTACCAAGAGACCCAGTACTTC.

The rearrangement joins TRBV27 to TRBJ1-1; possibly TRBD1 for D (6 bases). The CDR3 runs to 14 residues. The ends were cut back, 4 bases at V and 5 bases at J, with 14 bases in the middle. Germline CDR1 reads MNHEY; CDR2 reads SMNVEV (reference sequence). The CDR3 DNA is TGTGCCAGCAGTTCCTCCACAGGGAGGACTGAAGCTTTCTTT. Translated, it gives CASSSSTGRTEAFF.

In DNA, the CDR3 is TGTGCCAGCTCACCACAAGGGGGGTACGATGAGCAGTTCTTC. Translating it yields CASSPQGGYDEQFF. This chain connects TRBV18 to TRBJ2-1; D possibly uses TRBD1 or TRBD2 (6 bases each). The CDR3 contains 14 residues. The germline V and J ends were trimmed by 1 base and 8 bases, with 12 bases remaining between them. From germline, CDR1 is KGHSH and CDR2 LQKENI.